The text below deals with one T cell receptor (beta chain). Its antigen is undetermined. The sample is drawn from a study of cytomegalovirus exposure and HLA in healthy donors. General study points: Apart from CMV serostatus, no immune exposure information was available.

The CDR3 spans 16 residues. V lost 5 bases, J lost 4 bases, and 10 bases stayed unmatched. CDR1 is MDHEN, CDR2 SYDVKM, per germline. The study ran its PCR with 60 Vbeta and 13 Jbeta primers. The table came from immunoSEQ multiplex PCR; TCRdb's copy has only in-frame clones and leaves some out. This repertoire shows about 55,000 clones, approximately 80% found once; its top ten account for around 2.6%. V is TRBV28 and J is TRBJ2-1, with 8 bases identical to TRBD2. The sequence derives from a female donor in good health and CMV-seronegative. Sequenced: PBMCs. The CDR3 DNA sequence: TGTGCCAGCAGTCCCTTCCTCGGGAGGGGTTACAATGAGCAGTTCTTC. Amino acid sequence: CASSPFLGRGYNEQFF.